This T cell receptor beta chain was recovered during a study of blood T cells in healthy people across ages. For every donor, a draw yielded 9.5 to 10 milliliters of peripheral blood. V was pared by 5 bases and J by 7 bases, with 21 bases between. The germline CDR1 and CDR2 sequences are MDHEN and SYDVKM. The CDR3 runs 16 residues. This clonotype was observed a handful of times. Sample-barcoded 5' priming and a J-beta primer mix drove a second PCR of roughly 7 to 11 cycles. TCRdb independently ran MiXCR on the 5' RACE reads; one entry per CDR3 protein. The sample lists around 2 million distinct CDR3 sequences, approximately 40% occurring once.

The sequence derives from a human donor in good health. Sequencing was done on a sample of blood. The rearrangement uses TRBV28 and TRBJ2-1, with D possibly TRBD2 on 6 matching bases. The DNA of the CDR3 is TGTGCCAGCAGTCCTTTATCCACTAGCATCTGGAATGAGCAGTTCTTC. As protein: CASSPLSTSIWNEQFF.